The T cell receptor beta chain described here comes from a study of vaccination and CD4 T cells after COVID-19. This clonotype ranks as medium-sized. Its antigen is unknown. Treatment defined: approximately 9-day PBMC culture with coronavirus spike peptide pools or control peptides (ViraFEST assay). March to December 2020 was the span of positive PCR dates, which predated US Alpha, Beta and Delta variants. CDR3 length equals 14 residues. The germline CDR1 and CDR2 sequences are SGHNT and YYREEE (reference sequence). Trimming at V came to 0 bases and at J to 8 bases, leaving 1 base not matched to a gene. Sequenced with the Oncomine TCR Beta short-read assay was DNA taken from cultured CD4+ T cells. MiXCR, run by TCRdb on the PCR reads, gives a single entry per CDR3 protein. The table lists around 2,800 distinct CDR3 sequences, 25% to 40% of them singletons, with approximately 35% in the top ten.

The genes are TRBV5-4 and TRBJ1-6, with 8 bases identical to TRBD1. The sequenced sample consisted of CD4+ T cells from blood, cultured in vitro. This TCR derives from a human donor who had recovered from COVID-19. The CDR3 sequence: CASSLGDRHSPLHF. CDR3 coding DNA: TGTGCCAGCAGCTTGGGGGACAGGCATTCACCCCTCCACTTT. The full variable domain, completed using reference TRBV5-4 and TRBJ1-6, is ETGVTQSPTHLIKTRGQQVTLRCSSQSGHNTVSWYQQALGQGPQFIFQYYREEENGRGNFPPRFSGLQFPNYSSELNVNALELDDSALYLCASSLGDRHSPLHFGNGTRLTVT.